This TCR beta chain was recorded in a study of regulatory T cells in long-lasting Graves disease. Study overall: Over 5 years of antithyroid drugs with positive TSH receptor antibodies was taken to mean persistent Graves' disease.

Study conclusions and caveats: Among samples with persistent disease, TRBV28, TRBJ1-2 and TRBJ2-5 were favored.

iRepertoire HTBI primers and Arm-PCR of CDR3 regions built TCR beta libraries. Each CDR3 protein is one row after TCRdb ran MiXCR on the multiplex PCR reads. The table records about half a million distinct CDR3 sequences, around a fifth of them present only once. This clonotype was seen more than once but under ten times. What it recognizes is unknown. The time point: persistent/refractory GD, antithyroid drugs over 5 years with positive TRAb. The TCR library was prepared using RNA isolated from PBMCs. Graves' disease was diagnosed by American Thyroid Association guidelines. In germline, CDR1 is MNHNS, CDR2 SASEGT. CDR3 length: 12 amino acids. Trimming stripped 5 bases from V and 5 bases from J, with 9 bases between.

This sequence was found in a female donor with Graves disease. The chain links TRBV6-1 to TRBJ2-5; D ambiguous. The source material was peripheral blood mononuclear cells (PBMCs), sampled when the disease was refractory, from a patient treated with antithyroid drugs. As DNA, the CDR3 is TGTGCCAGCAGTCGTACTTGGGAGACCCAGTACTTC. Translation gives CASSRTWETQYF.